This T cell receptor beta chain was identified during a study of T cell responses to AZD1222 COVID-19 vaccine. Study findings and constraints: Mapped onto spike, vaccine-associated CD4 TCRs spanned it and were dominant at 160-218 and 743-854. Most donors were white British and more were female, and clonal diversity was possibly underestimated. With two AZD1222 doses given, Spike-specific TCR breadth and depth both rose. Repertoire sampling was restricted to post-peak T cell response timepoints.

As for this clone: What it binds is not known.

Trimming took off 3 bases at V and 0 bases at J, with 8 bases between the two ends. The CDR3 consists of 14 residues. CDR1 and CDR2 (germline): SGHVS, FQNEAQ. Produced via immunoSEQ multiplex PCR; TCRdb's table is partial and in-frame only. Counted here are around 65,000 clones, over 70% occurring once; the ten biggest clones make up around an eighth. The sample consisted of peripheral blood, taken on day 0 of AZD1222 vaccination. This receptor was taken from an adult in good health. The J gene is TRBJ1-1, the V gene TRBV7-8; no clear D. This CDR3 reads CASSLREMNTEAFF. As DNA, the CDR3 is TGTGCCAGCAGCTTGAGGGAGATGAACACTGAAGCTTTCTTT.